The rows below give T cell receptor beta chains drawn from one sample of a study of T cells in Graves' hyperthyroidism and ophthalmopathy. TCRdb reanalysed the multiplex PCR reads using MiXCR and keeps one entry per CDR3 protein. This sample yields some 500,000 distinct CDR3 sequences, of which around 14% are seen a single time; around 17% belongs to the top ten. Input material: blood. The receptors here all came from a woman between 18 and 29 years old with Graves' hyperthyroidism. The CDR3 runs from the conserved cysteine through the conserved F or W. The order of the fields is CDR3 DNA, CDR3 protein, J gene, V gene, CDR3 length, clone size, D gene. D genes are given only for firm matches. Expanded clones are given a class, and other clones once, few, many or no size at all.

TGCAGCGTTCGGACTAGCGGGAGCGATACCGGGGAGCTGTTTTTT CSVRTSGSDTGELFF TRBJ2-2 TRBV29-1 15 few TRBD2
TGTGCTAGTGGTTCTCTCCAGCGGTCCACAGATACGCAGTATTTT CASGSLQRSTDTQYF TRBJ2-3 TRBV12-5 15 many .
TGTGCCAGTAGTATATTAGTTGGGGACTCCTTCTTCCTCGCACACGCAGATACGCAGTATTTT CASSILVGDSFFLAHADTQYF TRBJ2-3 TRBV19 21 few .
TGTGCCAGCAGTTCTCAGGCTATGAACACTGAAGCTTTCTTT CASSSQAMNTEAFF TRBJ1-1 TRBV6-1 14 . .
TGCAGTGCCGCAAGAGGCTACACCTTC CSAARGYTF TRBJ1-2 TRBV20-1 9 few .
TGTGCCAGCGTCAACTCTGGAAACACCATATATTTT CASVNSGNTIYF TRBJ1-3 TRBV2 12 . .
TGTGCCAGCGCCCGCCCACGACTAGCGGGTACGGCAAGCACCTACGAGCAGTACTTC CASARPRLAGTASTYEQYF TRBJ2-7 TRBV11-2 19 . TRBD2
TGCAGTGCTGATAGCGGAGTACCTAGCACAGATACGCAGTATTTT CSADSGVPSTDTQYF TRBJ2-3 TRBV20-1 15 many .
TGCGGAGGACAGGGGGCCTTTGAGGGATATGGCTACACCTTC CGGQGAFEGYGYTF TRBJ1-2 TRBV29-1 14 . TRBD1
TGTGCCAGCTCACCAGATGGGACTGAAGGAGGAAAACTGTTTTTT CASSPDGTEGGKLFF TRBJ1-4 TRBV18 15 many .
TGTGCCAGCAGCGTAGTGAGGGGTGAGCAGTTCTTC CASSVVRGEQFF TRBJ2-1 TRBV9 12 many .
TGCGCCAGCAGCCAACAGCACAGGGAGAGTATAGGTGCAGATACGCAGTATTTT CASSQQHRESIGADTQYF TRBJ2-3 TRBV4-1 18 many .
TGTGCCAGTAGTAATTGGGACTTAGAGACCCAGTACTTC CASSNWDLETQYF TRBJ2-5 TRBV19 13 many .
TGTGCCAGCAGCTTAGTGGGACTAGCGGGTAACAATGAGCAGTTCTTC CASSLVGLAGNNEQFF TRBJ2-1 TRBV11-3 16 . TRBD2
TGTGCCAGCAGCTTTAGTCCCGGCGGCTATGGCTACACCTTC CASSFSPGGYGYTF TRBJ1-2 TRBV7-9 14 . .
TGTGCCTGGAACCTCGGGGGTTTCTACGAGCAGTACTTC CAWNLGGFYEQYF TRBJ2-7 TRBV30 13 many .
TGCGCCAGCAGCTGGAGGACTAGTCTGAACACCGGGGAGCTGTTTTTT CASSWRTSLNTGELFF TRBJ2-2 TRBV5-1 16 many TRBD2
TGTGCCAGCAGTGAAAGGACGGAAAATGGCTACACCTTC CASSERTENGYTF TRBJ1-2 TRBV12-3/TRBV12-4 13 many .
TGCAGTGCTAGAGATGGAGGGTTCTACACTGAAGCTTTCTTT CSARDGGFYTEAFF TRBJ1-1 TRBV20-1 14 . .
TGTGCCAGCAGCTTAGACGTAAACACTGAAGCTTTCTTT CASSLDVNTEAFF TRBJ1-1 TRBV7-3 13 many .
TGTGCCACCAGCAGAAGCCTCACAGATACGCAGTATTTT CATSRSLTDTQYF TRBJ2-3 TRBV15 13 many .
TGTGCCAGCAGCTTAGAGGGGTTGGAGACCCAGTACTTC CASSLEGLETQYF TRBJ2-5 TRBV11-3 13 many .
TGTGCCAGCAAAACTCCGGGACAGATGAACACTGAAGCTTTCTTT CASKTPGQMNTEAFF TRBJ1-1 TRBV2 15 many TRBD1
TGTGCCAGCAGCTCTAAACAGGGGGATGGCTACACCTTC CASSSKQGDGYTF TRBJ1-2 TRBV3-1 13 . TRBD1
TGTGCCAGCAGTTGGACAGACCATAGCAATCAGCCCCAGCATTTT CASSWTDHSNQPQHF TRBJ1-5 TRBV12-3/TRBV12-4 15 many .
TGTGCCAGCTCACCGCCAGGGTTCCAGCCCCAGCATTTT CASSPPGFQPQHF TRBJ1-5 TRBV18 13 many .
TGCGCCAGCAGCAGGACAGGGCCCCAAGAAGATACGCAGTATTTT CASSRTGPQEDTQYF TRBJ2-3 TRBV5-1 15 few TRBD1
TGTGCCAGCAGCTTAGATGGACGCGGTGAGCAGTTCTTC CASSLDGRGEQFF TRBJ2-1 TRBV7-9 13 few .
TGTGCCAGCAGCGTAGGCAGCTTAAAGGGGGAGCTGTTTTTT CASSVGSLKGELFF TRBJ2-2 TRBV9 14 few .
TGTGCTAGCAGCCGGGGGCGGGAGAACCACAATGAGCAGTTCTTC CASSRGRENHNEQFF TRBJ2-1 TRBV7-7 15 . .
TGTGCCAGCAGCTTAGAAGGGACTAGCTTCAATGAGCAGTTCTTC CASSLEGTSFNEQFF TRBJ2-1 TRBV11-3 15 many TRBD2
TGTGCCAGCAGCTTAGAATGGAGCGGTGAAGCTTTCTTT CASSLEWSGEAFF TRBJ1-1 TRBV7-3 13 many .
TGTGCCAGCAGCCCCTTCCACAATGAGCAGTTCTTC CASSPFHNEQFF TRBJ2-1 TRBV3-1 12 many .
TGTGCCAGCAGCCGGACCCAAACGCAGGGAGGCTCGGACTATGGCTACACCTTC CASSRTQTQGGSDYGYTF TRBJ1-2 TRBV7-3 18 . .
TGTGCCAGCAGTTTAGGCCAGGCCCAAGAGACCCAGTACTTC CASSLGQAQETQYF TRBJ2-5 TRBV5-1 14 many .
TGCAGTGCTAGAGCGGAGAGCTCCTACGAGCAGTACTTC CSARAESSYEQYF TRBJ2-7 TRBV20-1 13 . .
TGTGCCAGCAGACCAACAAGGGGCGCCTACGAGCAGTACTTC CASRPTRGAYEQYF TRBJ2-7 TRBV6-1 14 . .